A selection of T cell receptor beta chains follows, all from one sample in a study of T cells after yellow fever vaccination. TCRdb called the 5' RACE reads again in MiXCR, with one record for every CDR3 protein. The data hold about 58,000 distinct CDR3 sequences, with roughly 6.9% observed a single time. Specimen: CD8+ T cells sorted from PBMCs, collected on the day of the first yellow fever vaccination. These receptors were obtained from a man younger than 35 who received the YFV17D yellow fever vaccine. The CDR3 runs from the conserved cysteine through the conserved F or W. The D gene is left open where the match is weak. Part of the rows lack a size; the others show once, few, many or a class for expanded clones.

d_gene	abundance	v_gene	j_gene	CDR3aa	CDR3nt
-	few	TRBV4-3	TRBJ1-4	CASSQNHRLATNEKLFF	TGCGCCAGCAGCCAGAATCACAGGCTTGCAACTAATGAAAAACTGTTTTTT
TRBD2	many	TRBV4-3	TRBJ2-7	CASSQSGVSYEQYF	TGCGCCAGCAGCCAAAGCGGGGTCTCCTACGAGCAGTACTTC
-	many	TRBV7-6	TRBJ2-3	CASSPTPRSDTQYF	TGTGCCAGCAGCCCAACTCCTCGATCGGATACGCAGTATTTT
-	few	TRBV6-5	TRBJ1-4	CASSFQGKGEKLFF	TGTGCCAGCAGTTTTCAGGGGAAGGGCGAAAAACTGTTTTTT
TRBD1	few	TRBV4-1	TRBJ1-2	CASSQTGPAAYHGYTF	TGCGCCAGCAGCCAGACAGGGCCGGCGGCGTACCATGGCTACACCTTC
-	-	TRBV12-3/TRBV12-4	TRBJ1-1	CASSLGGGGFPNTEAFF	TGTGCCAGCAGTTTAGGAGGGGGGGGGTTTCCGAACACTGAAGCTTTCTTT
TRBD2	few	TRBV5-1	TRBJ2-1	CASSWRGGHYNEQFF	TGCGCCAGCAGCTGGCGGGGGGGCCACTACAATGAGCAGTTCTTC
-	few	TRBV6-1	TRBJ1-6	CASSESRRTPNSPLHF	TGTGCCAGCAGTGAAAGCCGCAGGACCCCTAATTCACCCCTCCACTTT
TRBD1	-	TRBV3-1	TRBJ2-1	CASGPGTGHNEQFF	TGTGCCAGCGGCCCCGGGACAGGGCACAATGAGCAGTTCTTC
TRBD2	-	TRBV4-2	TRBJ2-5	CASSQDRGGPETQYF	TGTGCCAGCAGCCAAGATCGGGGGGGGCCAGAGACCCAGTACTTC
-	few	TRBV29-1	TRBJ2-2	CSVRVPGELFF	TGCAGCGTGCGGGTCCCCGGGGAGCTGTTTTTT
-	few	TRBV7-9	TRBJ2-1	CASTQTHHPSNEQFF	TGTGCCAGCACCCAGACCCACCACCCGTCCAATGAGCAGTTCTTC
-	many	TRBV7-9	TRBJ1-1	CASTGGNTEAFF	TGTGCCAGCACAGGCGGGAACACTGAAGCTTTCTTT
TRBD2	-	TRBV5-1	TRBJ2-5	CASSLAEAGEQQETQYF	TGCGCCAGCAGCTTGGCCGAGGCGGGGGAGCAGCAAGAGACCCAGTACTTC
-	few	TRBV12-3/TRBV12-4	TRBJ2-7	CASSWGPTYEQYF	TGTGCCAGCAGTTGGGGGCCGACCTACGAGCAGTACTTC
-	few	TRBV19	TRBJ2-3	CASSSITADTQYF	TGTGCCAGTAGTTCTATTACCGCAGATACGCAGTATTTT
-	few	TRBV5-6	TRBJ1-4	CASSGAWRATNEKLFF	TGTGCCAGCAGTGGGGCCTGGAGGGCAACTAATGAAAAACTGTTTTTT
TRBD2	-	TRBV12-3/TRBV12-4	TRBJ2-5	CASGVHNTGTSGEEETQYF	TGTGCCAGCGGGGTCCACAACACCGGGACTAGCGGGGAGGAAGAGACCCAGTACTTC
-	few	TRBV5-1	TRBJ2-4	CASSAPSPRRAKNIQYF	TGCGCCAGCAGCGCCCCTTCGCCGAGACGAGCCAAAAACATTCAGTACTTC
-	few	TRBV4-1	TRBJ1-3	CASSPTPSSGNTIYF	TGCGCCAGCAGCCCCACCCCGAGCTCTGGAAACACCATATATTTT
TRBD2	many	TRBV6-2/TRBV6-3	TRBJ2-5	CASSYPRGSGPQETQYF	TGTGCCAGCAGTTACCCTCGGGGTAGCGGGCCCCAAGAGACCCAGTACTTC
TRBD2	-	TRBV4-1	TRBJ2-1	CASSQDQLGLASGEQFF	TGCGCCAGCAGCCAAGATCAGTTAGGACTAGCCTCGGGTGAGCAGTTCTTC
-	many	TRBV5-1	TRBJ1-1	CASSHGVGPRLVAFF	TGCGCCAGCAGCCACGGGGTGGGACCCCGGCTAGTGGCTTTCTTT
TRBD2	few	TRBV6-1	TRBJ2-1	CASTPGGLAGNEQFF	TGTGCCAGCACCCCGGGGGGACTAGCGGGGAATGAGCAGTTCTTC
TRBD2	many	TRBV4-1	TRBJ2-2	CASSQDPPTSGMNTGELFF	TGCGCCAGCAGCCAAGATCCCCCGACTAGCGGGATGAACACCGGGGAGCTGTTTTTT
-	-	TRBV4-3	TRBJ1-1	CASSPFPTNGGTEAFF	TGCGCCAGCAGCCCATTCCCCACGAACGGCGGCACTGAAGCTTTCTTT
-	many	TRBV12-3/TRBV12-4	TRBJ1-1	CASSFQNTEAFF	TGTGCCAGCAGTTTTCAGAACACTGAAGCTTTCTTT
-	-	TRBV6-5	TRBJ1-4	CASRADGFNEKLFF	TGTGCCAGCAGAGCCGACGGCTTTAATGAAAAACTGTTTTTT
TRBD1	many	TRBV6-1	TRBJ1-5	CASSRQGQGNQPQHF	TGTGCCAGCAGCCGACAGGGGCAGGGCAATCAGCCCCAGCATTTT
TRBD1	-	TRBV7-9	TRBJ1-2	CASSLVVGGDYGYTF	TGTGCCAGCAGCTTAGTCGTAGGGGGCGACTATGGCTACACCTTC
-	many	TRBV7-9	TRBJ1-1	CASSPGRAEAFF	TGTGCCAGCAGCCCCGGCAGGGCCGAAGCTTTCTTT
TRBD2	-	TRBV3-1	TRBJ2-2	CAISKTSGGAFSTGELFF	TGTGCCATCAGCAAGACTAGCGGGGGGGCCTTCAGCACCGGGGAGCTGTTTTTT
TRBD1	many	TRBV12-3/TRBV12-4	TRBJ2-2	CASSLAGGQGTGELFF	TGTGCCAGCAGTTTAGCAGGCGGACAGGGTACCGGGGAGCTGTTTTTT
-	many	TRBV7-7	TRBJ2-5	CASSTRLGTQETQYF	TGTGCTAGCAGCACCCGACTAGGGACCCAAGAGACCCAGTACTTC
-	-	TRBV20-1	TRBJ2-2	CSARDAGGVWTGELFF	TGCAGTGCTAGAGACGCTGGAGGGGTATGGACCGGGGAGCTGTTTTTT
TRBD1	-	TRBV2	TRBJ2-7	CASSEPTGQGELLGYEQYF	TGTGCCAGCAGTGAACCGACGGGACAGGGTGAATTATTGGGCTACGAGCAGTACTTC
-	-	TRBV7-6	TRBJ2-1	CASSLVEGLYNEQFF	TGTGCCAGCAGCTTAGTGGAGGGGTTGTACAATGAGCAGTTCTTC
-	many	TRBV7-8	TRBJ2-2	CAIRSRMNTGELFF	TGTGCCATCCGGAGTCGGATGAACACCGGGGAGCTGTTTTTT
-	-	TRBV7-2	TRBJ1-3	CASSFLRPGNTIYF	TGTGCCAGCAGCTTCCTCAGGCCTGGAAACACCATATATTTT
TRBD1	few	TRBV5-6	TRBJ1-5	CASSFGQGFEQPQHF	TGTGCCAGCAGCTTCGGACAGGGGTTCGAGCAGCCCCAGCATTTT
TRBD1	few	TRBV27	TRBJ1-1	CASSFLGQGNTEAFF	TGTGCCAGCAGTTTCCTCGGACAGGGGAACACTGAAGCTTTCTTT
-	few	TRBV12-3/TRBV12-4	TRBJ2-5	CASSPRDFQETQYF	TGTGCCAGCAGTCCCAGGGACTTCCAAGAGACCCAGTACTTC
TRBD2	-	TRBV12-3/TRBV12-4	TRBJ2-1	CASSARGGPPYNEQFF	TGTGCCAGCAGTGCCCGCGGGGGGCCCCCCTACAATGAGCAGTTCTTC
TRBD2	-	TRBV12-3/TRBV12-4	TRBJ2-3	CASSRQISGAAGDTQYF	TGTGCCAGCAGTCGACAAATTAGCGGGGCGGCGGGAGATACGCAGTATTTT
-	many	TRBV7-2	TRBJ1-1	CASSPWFGTEAFF	TGTGCCAGCAGCCCGTGGTTCGGCACTGAAGCTTTCTTT
-	few	TRBV7-6	TRBJ1-5	CACQGNQPQHF	TGTGCCTGCCAGGGAAATCAGCCCCAGCATTTT
-	few	TRBV27	TRBJ2-7	CASRGGALNEQYF	TGTGCCAGCAGAGGGGGGGCGCTGAACGAGCAGTACTTC
-	-	TRBV4-1	TRBJ1-5	CASSPVKYNQPQHF	TGCGCCAGCAGCCCGGTGAAGTACAATCAGCCCCAGCATTTT
-	many	TRBV11-2	TRBJ2-5	CASNLGGSWETQYF	TGTGCCAGCAACCTAGGGGGGAGTTGGGAGACCCAGTACTTC
TRBD1	many	TRBV5-1	TRBJ2-1	CASSSGQGASYNEQFF	TGCGCCAGCAGCTCGGGACAGGGGGCCTCCTACAATGAGCAGTTCTTC
-	many	TRBV6-4	TRBJ1-2	CASSSTPRGGGYTF	TGTGCCAGCAGCTCAACTCCCAGGGGTGGTGGCTACACCTTC